Following are 5 T cell receptor beta chains from one sample sequenced in a study of CD8 T cells in ankylosing spondylitis. MiXCR was run by TCRdb on the 5' RACE reads, yielding one entry per CDR3 protein. This sample has 120,000 to 150,000 distinct CDR3 sequences, with 8% to 9% found just once. The material sequenced was synovial fluid, either unsorted or a sorted T cell fraction (not recorded which). These TCRs come from a male donor with ankylosing spondylitis.

This clonotype came up a few times. The chain is built from TRBV11-1 and TRBJ2-5, with D perhaps matching TRBD2 (6 bases). This CDR3 is 13 amino acids long. V lost 3 bases and J lost 7, with 12 bases in between. The germline V gene has CDR1 SGHAT and CDR2 FQDESV (reference sequence). CDR3 loop: CASSLGGEGTQYF. CDR3 nucleotides: TGTGCCAGCAGCTTGGGGGGAGAAGGGACCCAGTACTTC.

The chain recombines TRBV28 with TRBJ2-7, with TRBD1 identical over 7 bases. Germline V lookup: CDR1 MDHEN, CDR2 SYDVKM. With V trimmed by 8 bases and J by 9 bases, 13 bases remained unmatched. The CDR3 loop spans 13 amino acids. CDR3 protein: CASLTGARTGQYF. The CDR3 DNA reads TGTGCCAGCTTAACAGGGGCCCGAACGGGGCAGTACTTC.

J is TRBJ1-3 and V is TRBV7-8; D might be TRBD1 (5 bases). V shed 1 base and J shed 1 base, with 5 bases lying between them. CDR3 length: 14 residues. Germline CDR1 reads SGHVS; CDR2 reads FQNEAQ. CDR3 coding DNA: TGTGCCAGCAGCTTAGGACAGTCTGGAAACACCATATATTTT. Residues: CASSLGQSGNTIYF.

The V gene is TRBV4-1, the J gene TRBJ1-6, with D possibly matching TRBD1 (6 bases). This CDR3 is built from 15 residues. The V gene's germline CDR1 is MGHRA and CDR2 YSYEKL. Trimming pared 4 bases from V and 7 bases from J, leaving 14 bases between. The CDR3 DNA follows: TGCGCCAGCAGCCTAACCAGGGGCCCGAATTCACCCCTCCACTTT. This translates into CASSLTRGPNSPLHF.

The V gene is TRBV7-3, the J gene TRBJ2-3; D gene ambiguous. Germline CDR1 reads SGHTA; CDR2 reads FQGTGA. The CDR3 has 12 amino acids. V shed 2 bases and J shed 7 bases, with 7 bases lying between them. For the CDR3, the DNA is TGTGCCAGCAGCTTACCGGGTCATACGCAGTATTTT. As protein: CASSLPGHTQYF.